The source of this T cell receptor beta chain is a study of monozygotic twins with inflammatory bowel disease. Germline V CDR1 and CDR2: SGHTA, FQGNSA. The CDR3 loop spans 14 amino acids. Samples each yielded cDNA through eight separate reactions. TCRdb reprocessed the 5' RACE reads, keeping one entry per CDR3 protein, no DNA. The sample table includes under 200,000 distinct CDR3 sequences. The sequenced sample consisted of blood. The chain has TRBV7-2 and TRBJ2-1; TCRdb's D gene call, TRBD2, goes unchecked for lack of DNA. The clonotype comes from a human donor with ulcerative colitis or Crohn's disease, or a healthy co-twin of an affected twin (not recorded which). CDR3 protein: CATRLAGGLNEQFF.